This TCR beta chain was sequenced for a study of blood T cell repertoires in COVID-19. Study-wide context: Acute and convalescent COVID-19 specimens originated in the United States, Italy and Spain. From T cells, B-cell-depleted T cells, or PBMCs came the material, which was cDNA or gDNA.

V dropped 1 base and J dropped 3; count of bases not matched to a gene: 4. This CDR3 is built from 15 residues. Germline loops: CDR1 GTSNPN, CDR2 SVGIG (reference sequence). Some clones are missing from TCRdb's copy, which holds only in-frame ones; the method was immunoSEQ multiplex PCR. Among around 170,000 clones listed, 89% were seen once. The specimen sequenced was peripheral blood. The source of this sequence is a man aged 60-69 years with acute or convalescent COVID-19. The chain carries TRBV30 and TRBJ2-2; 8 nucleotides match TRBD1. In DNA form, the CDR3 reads TGTGCCTGGAGTGAACAGGGGGTGTACACCGGGGAGCTGTTTTTT. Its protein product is CAWSEQGVYTGELFF.